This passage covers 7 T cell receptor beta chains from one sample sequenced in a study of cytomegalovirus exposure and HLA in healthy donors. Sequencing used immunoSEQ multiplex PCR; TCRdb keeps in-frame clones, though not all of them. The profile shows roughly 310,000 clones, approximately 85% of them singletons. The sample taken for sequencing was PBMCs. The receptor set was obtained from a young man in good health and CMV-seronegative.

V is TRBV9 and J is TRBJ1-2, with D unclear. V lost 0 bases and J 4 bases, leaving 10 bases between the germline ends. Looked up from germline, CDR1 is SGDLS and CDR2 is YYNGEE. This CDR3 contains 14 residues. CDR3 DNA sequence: TGTGCCAGCAGCGTAGGAAACATTTTCTATGGCTACACCTTC. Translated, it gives CASSVGNIFYGYTF.

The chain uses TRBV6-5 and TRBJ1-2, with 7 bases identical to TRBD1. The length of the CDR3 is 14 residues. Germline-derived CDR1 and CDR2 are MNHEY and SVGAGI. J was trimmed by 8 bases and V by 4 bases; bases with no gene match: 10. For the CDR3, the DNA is TGTGCCAGCAGTTCCCCGACAGGGCCGGGGGGCTACACCTTC. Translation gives CASSSPTGPGGYTF.

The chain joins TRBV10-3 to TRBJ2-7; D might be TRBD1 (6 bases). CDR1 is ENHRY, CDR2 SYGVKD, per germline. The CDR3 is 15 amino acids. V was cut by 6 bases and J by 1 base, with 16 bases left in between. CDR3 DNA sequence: TGTGCCATCAGACTGAGACAGGACCCTTCCTACGAGCAGTACTTC. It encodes CAIRLRQDPSYEQYF.

CDR3 sequence (DNA): TGCGCCAGCAGCTTCTGGATTAGCGGGGGGAGCTCCTACAATGAGCAGTTCTTC. This translates into CASSFWISGGSSYNEQFF. This chain uses TRBV5-1 with TRBJ2-1; 10 bases match TRBD2. This CDR3 region has 18 residues. Trimming removed 2 bases from V and 0 bases from J; junction bases left unmatched: 8. CDR1 is SGHRS, CDR2 YFSETQ, per germline.

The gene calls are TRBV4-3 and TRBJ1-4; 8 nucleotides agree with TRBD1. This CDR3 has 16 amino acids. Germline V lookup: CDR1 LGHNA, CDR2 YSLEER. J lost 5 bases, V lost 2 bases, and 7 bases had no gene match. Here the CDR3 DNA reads TGCGCCAGCAGCCAAAGACCCGGGACAGGAAATGAAAAACTGTTTTTT. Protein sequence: CASSQRPGTGNEKLFF.

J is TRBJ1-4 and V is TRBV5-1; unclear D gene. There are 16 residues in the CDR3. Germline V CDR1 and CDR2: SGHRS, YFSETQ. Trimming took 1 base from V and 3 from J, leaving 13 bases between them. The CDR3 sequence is CASSLNNYLANEKLFF. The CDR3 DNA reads TGCGCCAGCAGCTTGAACAATTACCTAGCTAATGAAAAACTGTTTTTT.

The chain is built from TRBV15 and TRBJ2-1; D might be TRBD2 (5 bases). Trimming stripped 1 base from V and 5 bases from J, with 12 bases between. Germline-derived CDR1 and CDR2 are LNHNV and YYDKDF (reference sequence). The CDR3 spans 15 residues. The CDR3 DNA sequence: TGTGCCACCAGCAGAGGAGGGTCGGCCCACAATGAGCAGTTCTTC. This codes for CATSRGGSAHNEQFF.